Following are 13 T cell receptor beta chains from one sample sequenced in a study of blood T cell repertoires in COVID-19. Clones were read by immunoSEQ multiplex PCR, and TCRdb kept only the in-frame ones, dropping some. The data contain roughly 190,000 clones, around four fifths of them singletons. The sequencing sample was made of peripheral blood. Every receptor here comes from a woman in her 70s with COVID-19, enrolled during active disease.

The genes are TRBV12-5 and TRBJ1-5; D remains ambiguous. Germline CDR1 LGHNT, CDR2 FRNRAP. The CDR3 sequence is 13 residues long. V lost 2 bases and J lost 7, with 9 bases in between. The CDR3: CASGLSPVQPQHF. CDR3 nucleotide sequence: TGTGCTAGTGGTTTGTCCCCCGTACAGCCCCAGCATTTT. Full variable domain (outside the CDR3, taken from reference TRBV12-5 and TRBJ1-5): DARVTQTPRHKVTEMGQEVTMRCQPILGHNTVFWYRQTMMQGLELLAYFRNRAPLDDSGMPKDRFSAEMPDATLATLKIQPSEPRDSAVYFCASGLSPVQPQHFGDGTRLSIL.

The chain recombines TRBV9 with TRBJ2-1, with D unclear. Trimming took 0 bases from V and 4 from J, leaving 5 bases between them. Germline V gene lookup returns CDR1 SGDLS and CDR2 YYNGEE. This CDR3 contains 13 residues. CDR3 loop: CASSVDPYNEQFF. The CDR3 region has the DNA TGTGCCAGCAGCGTAGATCCGTACAATGAGCAGTTCTTC.

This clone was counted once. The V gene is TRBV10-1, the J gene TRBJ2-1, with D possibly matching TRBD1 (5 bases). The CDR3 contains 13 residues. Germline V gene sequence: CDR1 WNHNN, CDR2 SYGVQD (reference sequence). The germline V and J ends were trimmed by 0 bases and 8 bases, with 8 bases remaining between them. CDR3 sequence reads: CASSESGVDEQFF. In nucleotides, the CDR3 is TGCGCCAGCAGTGAGTCAGGGGTAGATGAGCAGTTCTTC.

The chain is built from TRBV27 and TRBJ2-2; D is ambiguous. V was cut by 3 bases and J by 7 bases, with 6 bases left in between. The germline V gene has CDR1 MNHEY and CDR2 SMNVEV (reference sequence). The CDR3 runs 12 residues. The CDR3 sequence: CASSFGSGELFF. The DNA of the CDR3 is TGTGCCAGCAGTTTTGGTAGCGGGGAGCTGTTTTTT.

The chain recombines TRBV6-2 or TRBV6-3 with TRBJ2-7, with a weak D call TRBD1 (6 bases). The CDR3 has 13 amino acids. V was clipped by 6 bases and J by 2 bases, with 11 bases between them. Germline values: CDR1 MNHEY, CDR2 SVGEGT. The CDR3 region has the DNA TGTGCCAGCAGCAACACAGGGACCTACGAGCAGTACTTC. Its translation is CASSNTGTYEQYF.

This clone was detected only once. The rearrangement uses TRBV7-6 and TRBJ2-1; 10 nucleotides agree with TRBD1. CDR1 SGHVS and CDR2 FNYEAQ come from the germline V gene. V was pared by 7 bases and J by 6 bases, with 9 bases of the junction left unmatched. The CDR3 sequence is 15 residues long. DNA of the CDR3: TGTGCCAGCAAGGTGGGGACAGGGGCCCTCAATGAGCAGTTCTTC. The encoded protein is CASKVGTGALNEQFF. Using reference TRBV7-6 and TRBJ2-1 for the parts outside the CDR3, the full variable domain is GAGVSQSPRYKVTKRGQDVALRCDPISGHVSLYWYRQALGQGPEFLTYFNYEAQQDKSGLPNDRFSAERPEGSISTLTIQRTEQRDSAMYRCASKVGTGALNEQFFGPGTRLTVL.

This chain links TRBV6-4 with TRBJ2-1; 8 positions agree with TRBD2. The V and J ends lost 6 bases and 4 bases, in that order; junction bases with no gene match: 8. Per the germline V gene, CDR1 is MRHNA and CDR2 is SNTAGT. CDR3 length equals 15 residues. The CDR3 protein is CASRPLASGYNEQFF. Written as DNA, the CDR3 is TGTGCCAGCAGGCCCTTGGCTAGCGGGTACAATGAGCAGTTCTTC.

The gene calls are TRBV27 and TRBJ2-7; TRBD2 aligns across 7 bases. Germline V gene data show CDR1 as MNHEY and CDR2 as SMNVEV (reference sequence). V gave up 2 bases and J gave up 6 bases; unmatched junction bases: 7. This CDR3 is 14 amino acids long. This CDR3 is CASSLQGTNAEQYF. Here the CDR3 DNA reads TGTGCCAGCAGTTTACAAGGGACTAACGCCGAGCAGTACTTC.

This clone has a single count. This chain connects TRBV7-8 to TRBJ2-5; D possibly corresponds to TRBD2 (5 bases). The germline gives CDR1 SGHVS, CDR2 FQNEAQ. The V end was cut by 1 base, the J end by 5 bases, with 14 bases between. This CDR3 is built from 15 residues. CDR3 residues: CASSLETAVGETQYF. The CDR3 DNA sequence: TGTGCCAGCAGCTTAGAAACAGCGGTTGGGGAGACCCAGTACTTC.

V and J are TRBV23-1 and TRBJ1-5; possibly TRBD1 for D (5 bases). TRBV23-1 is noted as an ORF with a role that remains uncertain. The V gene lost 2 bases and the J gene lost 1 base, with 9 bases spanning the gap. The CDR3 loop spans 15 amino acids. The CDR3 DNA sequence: TGCGCCAGCAGTCAAGGTAGGGGAAGCAATCAGCCCCAGCATTTT. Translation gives CASSQGRGSNQPQHF.

CDR3 nucleotide sequence: TGCGCCAGCAGCTTGGCTGGGGGGGCCTACGAGCAGTACGTC. It yields the protein CASSLAGGAYEQYV. V gene TRBV5-1 combines with J gene TRBJ2-7; 7 bases are a match to TRBD2. V lost 0 bases, J lost 2 bases, and 2 bases stayed unmatched. Germline CDR1 SGHRS, CDR2 YFSETQ. This CDR3 has 14 amino acids.

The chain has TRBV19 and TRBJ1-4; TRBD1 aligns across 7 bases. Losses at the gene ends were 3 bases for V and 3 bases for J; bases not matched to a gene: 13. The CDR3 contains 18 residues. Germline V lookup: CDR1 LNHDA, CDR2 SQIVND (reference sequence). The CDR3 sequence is CASSIPGQPREANEKLFF. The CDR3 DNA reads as TGTGCCAGTAGTATTCCGGGACAGCCAAGGGAAGCTAATGAAAAACTGTTTTTT. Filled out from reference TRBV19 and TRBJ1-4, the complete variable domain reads DGGITQSPKYLFRKEGQNVTLSCEQNLNHDAMYWYRQDPGQGLRLIYYSQIVNDFQKGDIAEGYSVSREKKESFPLTVTSAQKNPTAFYLCASSIPGQPREANEKLFFGSGTQLSVL.

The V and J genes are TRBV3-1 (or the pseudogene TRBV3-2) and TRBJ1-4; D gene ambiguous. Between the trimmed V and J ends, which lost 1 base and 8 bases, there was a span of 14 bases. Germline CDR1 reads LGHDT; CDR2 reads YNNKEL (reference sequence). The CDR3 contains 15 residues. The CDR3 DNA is TGTGCCAGCAGCCAAGCTGGCGGGGTGGGGGAAAAACTGTTTTTT. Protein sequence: CASSQAGGVGEKLFF.